A selection of T cell receptor beta chains follows, all from one sample in a study of beta chain features in type 1 diabetes. Clones were sequenced by immunoSEQ multiplex PCR, and TCRdb holds only the in-frame ones, with some missing. The sample consists of 390,000 or so clones, roughly 14% of them appearing once. The sequencing input was naive CD4+ T cells from blood. The receptor set was obtained from a man younger than 45 in good health. The CDR3 runs from the conserved cysteine through the conserved F or W. The order of the fields is clone size, J gene, D gene, V gene, CDR3 protein, CDR3 DNA. A D gene is named only where the DNA matches it firmly. The size field is filled for only some rows; it gives once, few, many or a size class.

>few|TRBJ2-1|NA|TRBV14
CASSQVKSGRRDEQFF
TGTGCCAGCAGCCAAGTCAAAAGCGGTAGACGCGATGAGCAGTTCTTC
>few|TRBJ1-2|NA|TRBV18
CASSRTGLQDYGYTF
TGTGCCAGCTCTCGAACCGGTCTCCAGGACTATGGCTACACCTTC
>few|TRBJ2-7|TRBD1|TRBV7-2
CASSHRDSSYEQYF
TGTGCCAGCAGCCACCGGGACAGTTCCTACGAGCAGTACTTC
>NA|TRBJ1-2|NA|TRBV6-5
CASSYPGRGGYTF
TGTGCCAGCAGTTACCCCGGGCGGGGCGGCTACACCTTC
>NA|TRBJ1-2|NA|TRBV29-1
CSVGGTQGSYGYTF
TGCAGCGTTGGTGGGACCCAGGGGAGCTATGGCTACACCTTC
>NA|TRBJ2-5|TRBD1|TRBV7-7
CASSLRDRQETQYF
TGTGCTAGCTCTCTCCGGGACAGACAAGAGACCCAGTACTTC
>few|TRBJ2-3|NA|TRBV7-6
CASSLGRAQRTDTQYF
TGTGCCAGCAGCTTAGGCAGGGCCCAACGCACAGATACGCAGTATTTT
>few|TRBJ1-6|TRBD1|TRBV9
CASSESQTGHSPLHF
TGTGCCAGCAGCGAAAGCCAGACAGGGCATTCACCCCTCCACTTT
>NA|TRBJ2-5|TRBD1|TRBV18
CASSPLYGSGQEGHDQYF
TGTGCCAGCTCACCCTTATATGGTTCGGGACAGGAGGGACACGACCAGTACTTC
>few|TRBJ2-5|NA|TRBV9
CASSVGGATQETQYF
TGTGCCAGCAGCGTAGGCGGGGCCACCCAAGAGACCCAGTACTTC
>NA|TRBJ2-5|TRBD2|TRBV25-1
CASSHSLAGGRQYF
TGTGCCAGCAGTCACTCGCTAGCGGGAGGGCGCCAGTACTTC
>few|TRBJ2-1|NA|TRBV18
CASSPGASYNEQFF
TGTGCCAGCTCACCTGGGGCTAGCTACAATGAGCAGTTCTTC
>few|TRBJ1-3|NA|TRBV7-9
CASSPSGLDTIYF
TGTGCCAGCAGCCCCAGCGGGTTGGACACCATATATTTT
>NA|TRBJ1-1|NA|TRBV4-2
CASSQDRGGSEDTEAFF
TGTGCCAGCAGCCAAGATCGGGGGGGCTCAGAGGACACTGAAGCTTTCTTT
>NA|TRBJ1-2|NA|TRBV20-1
CSASRGYTF
TGCAGTGCTAGCAGGGGCTACACCTTC
>few|TRBJ1-4|TRBD1|TRBV7-2
CASSPRDRGSKLFF
TGTGCCAGCAGCCCGAGGGACAGAGGGTCAAAACTGTTTTTT
>few|TRBJ1-2|TRBD1|TRBV4-1
CASSAGTGMRGYTF
TGCGCCAGCAGCGCCGGGACAGGGATGAGGGGCTACACCTTC
>NA|TRBJ2-2|NA|TRBV6-1
CASTNTANTGELFF
TGTGCCAGCACAAACACAGCGAACACCGGGGAGCTGTTTTTT
>few|TRBJ2-1|NA|TRBV5-8
CASSLDNYNEQFF
TGTGCCAGCAGCTTGGATAACTACAATGAGCAGTTCTTC
>few|TRBJ2-4|TRBD2|TRBV4-3
CASSRPFSGRASNIQYF
TGCGCCAGCAGCCGCCCTTTTAGCGGGAGGGCCTCAAACATTCAGTACTTC
>many|TRBJ2-1|NA|TRBV14
CASSGGLVPTYEQFF
TGTGCCAGCAGCGGGGGCCTAGTCCCAACCTATGAGCAGTTCTTC
>NA|TRBJ2-3|NA|TRBV19
CASSTGTDTQYF
TGTGCCAGTAGTACAGGGACAGATACGCAGTATTTT
>NA|TRBJ2-1|NA|TRBV29-1
CSVEDRYRAGVDEQFF
TGCAGCGTTGAAGACAGGTACAGGGCAGGGGTCGATGAGCAGTTCTTC